This T cell receptor (beta chain) was obtained from a study of blood T cell repertoires in COVID-19 (dated by TCRdb to the early 2020s). Turning to the overall study: Samples covering the acute and convalescent phases of COVID-19 were provided by collaborators in the United States, Italy and Spain. The material from the prospective study consisted of cDNA or gDNA derived from T cells, B-cell-depleted T cells, or PBMCs. The dataset comprised deeply sampled blood TCRbeta repertoires from subjects exposed to, actively infected with, or recovered from COVID-19. The repertoires were released in a freely available public database intended as a resource for research on the immune response to SARS-CoV-2. Samples were obtained from the ongoing ImmuneRACE study (first 160 participants) and from over a thousand subjects provided by 6 global collaborators. Nearly every sample came with metadata listing a de-identified subject ID, COVID-19 status, age in years and sex. HLA class I and class II types, where available, came from metadata supplied by the sample provider rather than from assay-based typing.

Participants in the prospective study were aged 18 to 89 years, lived in over 20 United States geographic areas, and enrolled through a virtual design. To assign participants to cohorts, the prospective study relied on clinical history that participants themselves reported in a screening survey and a study questionnaire. ImmuneRACE Cohort 3 recovered participants were defined by two consecutive negative NP/OP PCR tests, healthcare professional clearance, or symptom resolution. Each participant in the prospective study had whole blood, serum and a nasopharyngeal or oropharyngeal swab collected by mobile phlebotomists. Prospective study participants could optionally give additional blood draws and questionnaires over an approximately 2-month period. Blood samples from the prospective study were shipped frozen or at room temperature prior to DNA extraction. The germline V gene supplies CDR1 SQVTM and CDR2 ANQGSEA. The CDR3 contains 13 residues, cysteine and phenylalanine counted. The CDR3 DNA has 39 bases and is translated from base 1. Relative to germline, V is 0 bases shorter and J is 1 base shorter, with 7 bases between their ends.

TCRbeta CDR3 regions were amplified from genomic DNA using the immunoSEQ Assay, a bias-controlled multiplex PCR. The study's processing was this. The number of nucleated cells in each sample was estimated by amplification of reference gene primers within the assay. Sequence reads were collapsed and filtered to measure the absolute abundance of every unique TCRbeta CDR3 rearrangement. For each sample, productive Simpson clonality was calculated as the square root of Simpson's diversity index over productive rearrangements. TCRdb obtained this table from immuneACCESS and retained in-frame rearrangements with V and J assigned. These tables miss some clones; where compared with another copy, unresolved V genes account for less than half of the shortfall, and the remainder is unexplained. V, J and clone size are taken as reported in that table, and D and trimming were inferred from the DNA itself. This sample holds 390,000 or so clones; approximately 90% were observed only once. The ten biggest clones cover around 1% of the sample.

On the study overall, not on this receptor specifically: How much clinical and demographic metadata was included differed by source and by participant, and the metadata was provided uncurated.

To note about this clone: Its specific antigen is unknown. The input lacks base qualities; no much larger clone sits a single base away.

The receptor's source is a man aged 18 to 30 who had recovered from COVID-19. The chain joins TRBV29-1 to TRBJ2-7, and perhaps TRBD2 as D gene, on 6 matching bases. Sequenced sample: PBMCs or T cells enriched from blood (not recorded which). In nucleotides, the sequence is TGCAGCGTTGAAGAGGGGAGGTCCTACGAGCAGTACTTC. This yields the protein CSVEEGRSYEQYF.